The next 24 T cell receptor beta chains were all read from a single sample in a study of blood T cells in healthy people across ages. Then a second PCR, running roughly 7 to 11 cycles, was carried out with a sample-barcoded 5' primer and a J-beta primer mix. A single record per CDR3 protein comes from TCRdb applying MiXCR to the 5' RACE reads. The sample has 1.5 million to 2 million distinct CDR3 sequences; around 50% are singletons. Sequenced input: blood. The receptors stem from a woman between 35 and 50 years old in good health.

This clonotype was seen a few times. The chain couples TRBV20-1 to TRBJ2-7, with D possibly being TRBD1 or TRBD2 (5 bases each). Germline CDR1 DFQATT, CDR2 SNEGSKA (reference sequence). The V end was cut by 7 bases, the J end by 3 bases, with 16 bases between. The CDR3 length is 13 residues. In nucleotides, the CDR3 is TGCAGTGTCTGGGACCCTTTGGGCTACGAGCAGTACTTC. Its translation is CSVWDPLGYEQYF.

The chain employs TRBV20-1 and TRBJ2-7; 10 bases fit TRBD2. V lost 8 bases and J lost 3; bases outside the gene matches: 7. The germline V gene encodes CDR1 DFQATT and CDR2 SNEGSKA (reference sequence). The CDR3 totals 13 residues. CDR3 sequence: CSPPSGGHYEQYF. Written as DNA, the CDR3 is TGCAGTCCCCCTAGCGGGGGCCACTACGAGCAGTACTTC.

Turning to this clonotype: This sequence may be a read error, since a much larger clone differs from it by one base. The CDR3 ends on some other residue instead of the conserved phenylalanine or tryptophan, so this is likely a read error. The chain joins TRBV20-1 to TRBJ2-5, with D unresolved. The V gene's germline CDR1 is DFQATT and CDR2 SNEGSKA (reference sequence). Trimming shortened V by 4 bases and J by 4 bases, and 4 bases separated the two germline ends. CDR3 size: 10 residues. This CDR3 reads CSATSETQYS. The DNA of the CDR3 is TGCAGTGCTACCTCAGAGACCCAGTACTCC.

CDR3 in amino acids: CASSPNTQETQYF. The DNA of the CDR3 is TGTGCCAGCTCACCAAACACCCAAGAGACCCAGTACTTC. The chain couples TRBV18 to TRBJ2-5; D is unresolved. V lost 2 bases to trimming and J lost 1 base, with 5 bases between them. This CDR3 contains 13 residues. Germline V gene data show CDR1 as KGHSH and CDR2 as LQKENI. Based on the CDR3 plus reference TRBV18 and TRBJ2-5, the full variable domain is NAGVMQNPRHLVRRRGQEARLRCSPMKGHSHVYWYRQLPEEGLKFMVYLQKENIIDESGMPKERFSAEFPKEGPSILRIQQVVRGDSAAYFCASSPNTQETQYFGPGTRLLVL.

This clonotype has just a few counts. The rearrangement links TRBV11-2 to TRBJ2-3; D remains ambiguous. Germline lookup yields CDR1 SGHAT and CDR2 FQNNGV. The CDR3 spans 13 residues. The V end was cut by 6 bases, the J end by 0 bases, with 7 bases between. This CDR3 is CASRKFSTDTQYF. CDR3 DNA sequence: TGTGCCAGCAGAAAATTTAGCACAGATACGCAGTATTTT.

In this sample, this clonotype turned up many times. This chain links TRBV3-1 with TRBJ2-5; D unclear. Germline V CDR1 and CDR2: LGHDT, YNNKEL (reference sequence). The ends were cut back, 0 bases at V and 1 base at J, with 0 bases in the middle. This CDR3 is built from 12 residues. The CDR3 region is CASSQDQETQYF. In nucleotides, the CDR3 is TGTGCCAGCAGCCAAGACCAAGAGACCCAGTACTTC.

For the CDR3, the DNA is TGTGCCAGCAGCCAAGTATCCAGTGACAATGAAAAACTGTTTTTT. Translated: CASSQVSSDNEKLFF. The rearrangement joins TRBV4-2 to TRBJ1-4, with no clear D. Trimming cost V 1 base and J 5 bases, with 11 bases left between them. This CDR3 comprises 15 residues. The germline CDR1 and CDR2 sequences are LGHNA and YNFKEQ.

This clonotype was seen a handful of times. The chain employs TRBV7-2 and TRBJ2-3, with 8 bases fitting TRBD2. CDR1 and CDR2 (germline): SGHTA, FQGNSA. V lost 4 bases and J lost 4; bases outside the gene matches: 7. The CDR3 sequence is 15 residues long. The CDR3 DNA reads TGTGCCAGCAGCTCTGCCGGGGGGGGGGCAGATACGCAGTATTTT. Translated: CASSSAGGGADTQYF. The variable domain in full, completed from reference TRBV7-2 and TRBJ2-3, reads GAGVSQSPSNKVTEKGKDVELRCDPISGHTALYWYRQSLGQGLEFLIYFQGNSAPDKSGLPSDRFSAERTGGSVSTLTIQRTQQEDSAVYLCASSSAGGGADTQYFGPGTRLTVL.

The J gene is TRBJ2-7, the V gene TRBV11-2, with D perhaps matching TRBD2 (6 bases). Per the germline V gene, CDR1 is SGHAT and CDR2 is FQNNGV. This CDR3 is built from 15 residues. Deletions cut 3 bases from V and 7 bases from J, with 19 bases between. In DNA form, the CDR3 reads TGTGCCAGCAGCTTGGCGGGGACGAACTACAATGAGCAGTACTTC. Its protein is CASSLAGTNYNEQYF.

A word on this clonotype: A read error is possible here, since a much larger clone lies one base away. This chain links TRBV5-1 with TRBJ2-5; the D is unclear. The CDR3 has 15 residues. CDR1 and CDR2 (germline): SGHRS, YFSETQ. Trimming took off 3 bases at V and 2 bases at J, with 14 bases between the two ends. The DNA of the CDR3 is TGCGCCAGCAGCTCCATGTCCTCGGATCAAGAGACCCAGTACTTC. As protein: CASSSMSSDQETQYF.

The gene calls are TRBV13 and TRBJ2-7; 7 bases are a match to TRBD1. V was clipped by 7 bases and J by 2 bases; unmatched bases: 8. This CDR3 is built from 14 residues. In germline, CDR1 is PRHDT, CDR2 FYEKMQ (reference sequence). The CDR3 coding sequence is TGTGCCAGCACTCTTCGGACAGGACCCTACGAGCAGTACTTC. Protein product: CASTLRTGPYEQYF.

This clonotype was recorded once. V is TRBV28 and J is TRBJ2-5, with D tentatively TRBD1 or TRBD2 (5 bases each). The DNA matches TRBJ2-7 better at its end, which makes the J call doubtful. Germline assignment: CDR1 MDHEN and CDR2 SYDVKM. There are 15 residues in the CDR3. The CDR3 reads CASSPGALRTYEQYF. CDR3 DNA: TGTGCCAGCAGTCCCGGGGCTTTACGAACCTACGAGCAGTACTTC.

The chain joins TRBV4-3 to TRBJ2-5, with TRBD2 matching over 12 bases. This CDR3 has 17 amino acids. Germline-derived CDR1 and CDR2 are LGHNA and YSLEER. The junction had 8 bases not matched to a gene; V was cut back by 1 base and J by 5 bases. The CDR3 reads CASSQAISSGGDETQYF. The CDR3 coding sequence is TGCGCCAGCAGCCAAGCTATCTCTAGCGGGGGGGATGAGACCCAGTACTTC.

The chain joins TRBV20-1 to TRBJ2-7, with 7 bases lining up with TRBD1. CDR1 is DFQATT, CDR2 SNEGSKA, per germline (reference sequence). The trim removed 3 bases at V and 2 bases at J, leaving 7 bases unmatched. CDR3 length: 14 residues. CDR3 loop: CSASVGDSAYEQYF. The CDR3 nucleotides read TGCAGTGCTAGTGTTGGGGACAGCGCCTACGAGCAGTACTTC.

CDR3 sequence (DNA): TGTGCCAGCAGCTTCCTCTTTGCGACAGATACGCAGTATTTT. Translation: CASSFLFATDTQYF. The V and J genes are TRBV7-3 and TRBJ2-3; no clear D. The CDR3 loop spans 14 amino acids. Germline V gives CDR1 SGHTA, CDR2 FQGTGA. The V and J ends lost 3 bases and 3 bases respectively, with 10 bases between them.

The CDR3: CASSRTPQGRSRGYTF. As DNA, the CDR3 is TGTGCCAGCAGCCGAACTCCACAGGGAAGGTCGAGGGGCTACACCTTC. The chain recombines TRBV12-3 or TRBV12-4 with TRBJ1-2, with D maybe TRBD1 (6 bases). V was clipped by 6 bases and J by 8 bases, with 25 bases between them. This CDR3 spans 16 amino acids.

This clonotype appeared many times. The chain uses TRBV7-2 and TRBJ2-1; possibly TRBD2 for D (5 bases). The CDR3 spans 17 residues. Germline CDR1 and CDR2: SGHTA and FQGNSA. V was pared by 4 bases and J by 2 bases, with 18 bases between. CDR3 bases: TGTGCCAGCAGCTCAGGTAGCGCGGGTCTCACCTACAATGAGCAGTTCTTC. As protein: CASSSGSAGLTYNEQFF.

A few counts support this clonotype. The V call is TRBV6-5, the J call TRBJ1-1, with no clear D. The V end was cut by 0 bases, the J end by 6 bases, with 8 bases between. Germline lookup yields CDR1 MNHEY and CDR2 SVGAGI. The CDR3 totals 13 residues. The CDR3 sequence is CASSYSTHAEAFF. The CDR3, as DNA: TGTGCCAGCAGTTACTCCACGCATGCTGAAGCTTTCTTT.

The genes are TRBV29-1 and TRBJ1-2; unclear D gene. Germline CDR1 reads SQVTM; CDR2 reads ANQGSEA. The CDR3 is 13 residues long. V lost 3 bases and J 8 bases, leaving 16 bases between the germline ends. Here the CDR3 reads CSVDDTSTRGYTF. The DNA for the CDR3 is TGCAGCGTTGACGACACCTCTACACGGGGCTACACCTTC.

The V gene is TRBV20-1, the J gene TRBJ2-1, with D unresolved. The end of the DNA aligns better with TRBJ2-7, so the J call may be wrong. Germline assignment: CDR1 DFQATT and CDR2 SNEGSKA (reference sequence). This CDR3 region has 13 residues. Here the CDR3 reads CSARSVAFHEQYF. CDR3 sequence (DNA): TGCAGTGCTAGATCTGTAGCCTTCCACGAGCAGTACTTC.

CDR3 DNA: TGTGCCAGCAGACCAAGCCCGGGCGGTAATCAGCCCCAGCATTTT. Its translation is CASRPSPGGNQPQHF. The gene calls are TRBV6-2 or TRBV6-3 and TRBJ1-5, with no clear D. Looked up from germline, CDR1 is MNHEY and CDR2 is SVGEGT. CDR3 length equals 15 residues. V was shortened by 6 bases and J by 4 bases, with 16 bases between the two germline ends.

CDR3 residues: CSADSGTTDTQYF. The CDR3 coding sequence is TGCAGTGCCGACTCCGGGACGACAGATACGCAGTATTTT. V gene TRBV20-1 combines with J gene TRBJ2-3, with D perhaps being TRBD1 or TRBD2 (5 bases each). Germline CDR1 DFQATT, CDR2 SNEGSKA (reference sequence). The CDR3 runs to 13 residues. The V and J ends lost 6 bases and 3 bases respectively, with 13 bases between them.

This clonotype was picked up a small number of times. The rearrangement links TRBV28 to TRBJ2-7, with D tentatively TRBD2 (6 bases). Germline V gene data show CDR1 as MDHEN and CDR2 as SYDVKM. The CDR3 covers 16 residues. The V end lost 2 bases, the J end lost 2 bases, and 16 bases lay between the germline ends. CDR3 nucleotides: TGTGCCAGCAGTTTAGTTCGGGGGATTAACGCCTACGAGCAGTACTTC. Translating gives CASSLVRGINAYEQYF.

The chain recombines TRBV6-6 with TRBJ1-4; 8 bases match TRBD1. The CDR3 is 14 amino acids. Germline V lookup: CDR1 MNHNY, CDR2 SVGAGI (reference sequence). V was clipped by 9 bases and J by 7 bases; unmatched bases: 10. CDR3 nucleotides: TGTGCCAGTGGACAGGGATTATTGGCTGAAAAACTGTTTTTT. Translated, it gives CASGQGLLAEKLFF.